This T cell receptor (beta chain) was retrieved from a study of blood T cell repertoires in COVID-19. Across the whole study: COVID-19 samples from acute and convalescent phases originated in the United States, Italy and Spain. Sources were T cells, B-cell-depleted T cells, or PBMCs; the material itself was cDNA or gDNA.

The method was immunoSEQ multiplex PCR; TCRdb's version includes in-frame clones alone and lacks a portion of them. The data hold approximately 92,000 clones, with 70% to 90% observed a single time. Patients of the Seattle cohort, enrolled during active infection, were followed longitudinally. The CDR3 runs 17 residues. CDR1 MGHRA and CDR2 YSYEKL come from the germline V gene. The V gene end was trimmed by 3 bases and the J gene end by 1 base; junction bases not matched to a gene: 6. Sequencing was done on a sample of peripheral blood. This TCR was sampled from a woman aged 60-70 years with COVID-19, enrolled during active disease. The V gene is TRBV4-1, the J gene TRBJ2-5, with 12 bases fitting TRBD2. Here the CDR3 DNA reads TGCGCCAGCAGCCAGGGGACTAGCGGGCCGTCCCAAGAGACCCAGTACTTC. The encoded protein is CASSQGTSGPSQETQYF.